The 27 T cell receptor beta chains in this list originate from one sample, sequenced in a study of response to subunit inactivated influenza vaccine. TCRdb re-called the RT-PCR reads through MiXCR, storing one row per CDR3 protein. The table shows roughly 290,000 distinct CDR3 sequences, with just over 20% occurring only once. This specimen was PBMCs from blood, taken less than 22 months after vaccination. These receptors were taken from a man aged 45-69 years who received an inactivated influenza vaccine.

V is TRBV5-6 and J is TRBJ2-3; TRBD1 aligns across 10 bases. The ends lost 4 bases at V and 2 bases at J; junction bases unmatched: 7. This CDR3 is 16 amino acids long. Per germline, CDR1 SGHDT and CDR2 YYEEEE. CDR3 loop: CASSPLGQGNTDTQYF. DNA for the CDR3: TGTGCCAGCAGCCCATTGGGACAGGGGAACACAGATACGCAGTATTTT.

The chain uses TRBV3-1 and TRBJ2-5, with a tentative D call TRBD1 (6 bases). Germline loops: CDR1 LGHDT, CDR2 YNNKEL (reference sequence). The CDR3 has 16 residues. The V and J ends lost 0 bases and 5 bases respectively, with 16 bases between them. CDR3 loop: CASSQDGIGQLETQYF. The CDR3 DNA follows: TGTGCCAGCAGCCAAGACGGAATAGGACAGCTCGAGACCCAGTACTTC.

This clonotype was picked up a small number of times. The chain uses TRBV7-8 and TRBJ2-1; D not resolved. This CDR3 has 15 amino acids. Germline loops: CDR1 SGHVS, CDR2 FQNEAQ. Trimming took off 3 bases at V and 2 bases at J, with 11 bases between the two ends. DNA of the CDR3: TGTGCCAGCAGCTTGGGCCAATCCCCCTACAATGAGCAGTTCTTC. Translated, it gives CASSLGQSPYNEQFF.

There are many counts of this clonotype. V is TRBV20-1 and J is TRBJ1-2; possibly TRBD1 for D (5 bases). The CDR3 has 13 amino acids. Germline CDR1 and CDR2: DFQATT and SNEGSKA (reference sequence). V lost 1 base to trimming and J lost 2 bases, with 8 bases between them. The CDR3 is CSARVTANYGYTF. Written as DNA, the CDR3 is TGCAGTGCTAGAGTGACAGCCAACTATGGCTACACCTTC.

This clonotype was observed a handful of times. This chain uses TRBV12-3 or TRBV12-4 with TRBJ1-1, with D tentatively TRBD1 (6 bases). The CDR3 runs to 14 residues. Trimming stripped 3 bases from V and 8 bases from J, with 16 bases between. In DNA form, the CDR3 reads TGTGCCAGCAGTTTTAAAGGGGGTATCCCCGAAGCTTTCTTT. Translated, it gives CASSFKGGIPEAFF.

This clonotype was detected only a few times. V and J are TRBV28 and TRBJ1-2, with 7 bases matching TRBD1. The trim removed 5 bases at V and 2 bases at J, leaving 8 bases unmatched. The CDR3 runs 15 residues. Germline V gene lookup returns CDR1 MDHEN and CDR2 SYDVKM. In DNA, the CDR3 is TGTGCCAGCAGTCCACCGACAGGGTTCAACTATGGCTACACCTTC. Protein sequence: CASSPPTGFNYGYTF.

This clonotype was seen at least ten times. The chain is built from TRBV28 and TRBJ1-5; 8 positions match TRBD1. CDR3 size: 14 residues. The V segment lost 2 bases and the J segment 6 bases; nucleotides outside the gene matches: 3. Germline values: CDR1 MDHEN, CDR2 SYDVKM. The CDR3 DNA is TGTGCCAGCAGTTTAATACAGGGGGGTCAGCCCCAGCATTTT. Translating it yields CASSLIQGGQPQHF.

This clonotype came up a few times. The chain carries TRBV28 and TRBJ2-7; D may be TRBD1 or TRBD2 (5 bases each). V lost 4 bases and J lost 0, with 10 bases in between. The CDR3 covers 14 residues. Germline CDR1 reads MDHEN; CDR2 reads SYDVKM. For the CDR3, the DNA is TGTGCCAGCAGTTGGAAGGGGAGCTCCTACGAGCAGTACTTC. Its translation is CASSWKGSSYEQYF. Full variable domain (rest looked up from reference TRBV28 and TRBJ2-7): DVKVTQSSRYLVKRTGEKVFLECVQDMDHENMFWYRQDPGLGLRLIYFSYDVKMKEKGDIPEGYSVSREKKERFSLILESASTNQTSMYLCASSWKGSSYEQYFGPGTRLTVT.

Here the CDR3 DNA reads TGTGCCAGCAGACCAGGCCAGCACCAAGAGACCCAGTACTTC. It translates to CASRPGQHQETQYF. The rearrangement joins TRBV12-3 or TRBV12-4 to TRBJ2-5; D is unclear. V was shortened by 6 bases and J by 0 bases, with 11 bases between the two germline ends. This CDR3 region has 14 residues.

The V gene is TRBV4-3, the J gene TRBJ2-7; D may be TRBD1 (5 bases). This CDR3 has 16 residues. V lost 4 bases and J 1 base, leaving 17 bases between the germline ends. Looked up from germline, CDR1 is LGHNA and CDR2 is YSLEER. The CDR3 DNA is TGCGCCAGCAGCCCCTACCTAGGGGAATCGTCCTACGAGCAGTACTTC. This codes for CASSPYLGESSYEQYF.

This clonotype was observed a few times. The rearrangement joins TRBV5-4 to TRBJ2-4, with D tentatively TRBD2 (5 bases). Germline V gene data show CDR1 as SGHNT and CDR2 as YYREEE (reference sequence). There are 14 residues in the CDR3. Trimming removed 7 bases at V and 6 bases at J, with 17 bases between. CDR3 nucleotides: TGTGCCAGCTCCCCAGAGGGAGTAGGAAACATTCAGTACTTC. Protein product: CASSPEGVGNIQYF.

V and J are TRBV7-2 and TRBJ1-2; no clear D. Trimming stripped 1 base from V and 0 bases from J, with 9 bases between. Germline values: CDR1 SGHTA, CDR2 FQGNSA. This CDR3 region has 15 residues. The CDR3 region has the DNA TGTGCCAGCAGCTTAGTCCAGATTGCTAACTATGGCTACACCTTC. Amino acids: CASSLVQIANYGYTF.

The chain links TRBV11-2 to TRBJ2-5, with TRBD2 matching over 7 bases. The CDR3 is 19 residues long. The V gene's germline CDR1 is SGHAT and CDR2 FQNNGV. After removal of 2 bases from V and 2 bases from J, the junction contained 17 bases not matched to a gene. DNA for the CDR3: TGTGCCAGCAGCTTACCCCGGGGGGATGCTAGCGGCACACAAGAGACCCAGTACTTC. Its translation: CASSLPRGDASGTQETQYF.

The chain recombines TRBV7-2 with TRBJ2-5, with a possible D match to TRBD2 (5 bases). CDR1 and CDR2 from the germline V gene are SGHTA and FQGNSA. The CDR3 is 14 residues long. The germline V and J ends were trimmed by 4 bases and 1 base, with 10 bases remaining between them. CDR3 in DNA: TGTGCCAGCAGCTCGGGGATTCTCCAAGAGACCCAGTACTTC. Protein sequence: CASSSGILQETQYF.

V and J are TRBV7-2 and TRBJ2-3, with 11 nucleotides matching TRBD1. The CDR3 sequence is 15 residues long. Germline trimming cut 4 bases from V and 7 bases from J; bases unmatched to any gene: 7. Per germline, CDR1 SGHTA and CDR2 FQGNSA. CDR3 amino acids: CASSSGQGEGNTQYF. In nucleotides, the CDR3 is TGTGCCAGCAGCTCGGGACAGGGGGAGGGGAATACGCAGTATTTT.

V gene TRBV19 combines with J gene TRBJ2-2, with D perhaps TRBD1 (5 bases). The CDR3 spans 14 residues. In germline, CDR1 is LNHDA, CDR2 SQIVND (reference sequence). V shed 7 bases and J shed 2 bases, with 11 bases lying between them. The DNA for the CDR3 is TGTGCCAGTAATAGACAGACAAACACCGGGGAGCTGTTTTTT. Translating gives CASNRQTNTGELFF.

This clonotype was picked up a small number of times. The rearrangement links TRBV9 to TRBJ2-1; 9 nucleotides align to TRBD1. Per the germline V gene, CDR1 is SGDLS and CDR2 is YYNGEE. Trimming cost V 3 bases and J 6 bases; bases outside gene matches: 10. The CDR3 runs 16 residues. The CDR3 loop reads CASSAPRTGASNEQFF. The CDR3 region has the DNA TGTGCCAGCAGCGCCCCGAGGACAGGGGCGTCCAATGAGCAGTTCTTC.

This clonotype has a handful of counts. The rearrangement joins TRBV24-1 to TRBJ2-2; D might be TRBD1 (5 bases). The CDR3 runs to 13 residues. The germline CDR1 and CDR2 sequences are KGHDR and SFDVKD. V lost 10 bases, J lost 1 base, and 9 bases lay in between. The CDR3 is CATTTGNTGELFF. The DNA for the CDR3 is TGTGCCACTACCACAGGGAACACCGGGGAGCTGTTTTTT.

This clonotype was observed a few times. The V gene is TRBV6-2 or TRBV6-3, the J gene TRBJ1-6, with D unclear. With 6 bases removed from V and 10 bases from J, the gap between germline ends came to 19 bases. The CDR3 is made up of 15 amino acids. Germline assignment: CDR1 MNHEY and CDR2 SVGEGT. This CDR3 reads CASSLNGRVASPLHF. CDR3 nucleotide sequence: TGTGCCAGCAGCCTCAACGGGAGGGTAGCATCACCCCTCCACTTT.

This clonotype was seen more than once but under ten times. This rearrangement joins TRBV19 to TRBJ2-1; 7 bases match TRBD2. Germline V lookup: CDR1 LNHDA, CDR2 SQIVND (reference sequence). V shed 6 bases and J 0 bases; nucleotides not matched to a gene: 5. This CDR3 is built from 15 residues. The CDR3 sequence: CASRSGMSSYNEQFF. In DNA form, the CDR3 reads TGTGCCAGTAGGAGCGGGATGAGCTCCTACAATGAGCAGTTCTTC. The whole variable domain, remainder taken from reference TRBV19 and TRBJ2-1, is DGGITQSPKYLFRKEGQNVTLSCEQNLNHDAMYWYRQDPGQGLRLIYYSQIVNDFQKGDIAEGYSVSREKKESFPLTVTSAQKNPTAFYLCASRSGMSSYNEQFFGPGTRLTVL.

This clonotype was recorded at least ten times. This chain links TRBV29-1 with TRBJ1-5, with 7 bases fitting TRBD1. J was trimmed by 5 bases and V by 1 base; bases with no gene match: 5. Looked up from germline, CDR1 is SQVTM and CDR2 is ANQGSEA. This CDR3 region has 14 residues. As DNA, the CDR3 is TGCAGCGTTGAAGCTGACAGGGAGGATCAGCCCCAGCATTTT. This codes for CSVEADREDQPQHF.

J is TRBJ2-2 and V is TRBV7-9; D gene ambiguous. Germline lookup yields CDR1 SEHNR and CDR2 FQNEAQ (reference sequence). Trimming cost V 10 bases and J 7 bases, with 16 bases left between them. CDR3 length: 13 residues. CDR3 in DNA: TGTGCCATCCCACGGTCGCTGAACGGGGAGCTGTTTTTT. Its translation is CAIPRSLNGELFF.

The chain employs TRBV6-1 and TRBJ1-5; tentative D call: TRBD1 (5 bases). The CDR3 is made up of 15 amino acids. V was shortened by 5 bases and J by 3 bases, with 14 bases between the two germline ends. Per the germline V gene, CDR1 is MNHNS and CDR2 is SASEGT. CDR3 bases: TGTGCCAGCAGTAGGCAGGGAAGACCCAATCAGCCCCAGCATTTT. This gives the protein CASSRQGRPNQPQHF.

J is TRBJ2-2 and V is TRBV12-3 or TRBV12-4; the match to TRBD1 covers 7 bases. V was pared by 5 bases and J by 1 base, with 4 bases of the junction left unmatched. CDR3 length: 15 residues. CDR3 region: CASSHRGRNTGELFF. In nucleotides, the CDR3 is TGTGCCAGCAGTCACAGGGGCCGGAACACCGGGGAGCTGTTTTTT.

The chain links TRBV7-2 to TRBJ2-5; D is undetermined. The CDR3 has 13 amino acids. V lost 3 bases to trimming and J lost 2 bases, with 7 bases between them. Germline V gives CDR1 SGHTA, CDR2 FQGNSA. As DNA, the CDR3 is TGTGCCAGCAGCTTTAGCCTACAAGAGACCCAGTACTTC. This sequence encodes CASSFSLQETQYF.

This clonotype was detected ten times or more. The gene calls are TRBV4-3 and TRBJ1-6, with no clear D. V lost 0 bases and J 3 bases, leaving 3 bases between the germline ends. In germline, CDR1 is LGHNA, CDR2 YSLEER. The length of the CDR3 is 14 residues. In DNA, the CDR3 is TGCGCCAGCAGCCAAGACATCTATAATTCACCCCTCCACTTT. Translating gives CASSQDIYNSPLHF.

This clonotype was counted many times. The chain is built from TRBV20-1 and TRBJ1-1; D is uncertain. Trimming left V 1 base short and J 0 bases short, with 6 bases between. This CDR3 contains 13 residues. Germline CDR1 DFQATT, CDR2 SNEGSKA (reference sequence). CDR3 sequence: CSARGSLNTEAFF. The CDR3 DNA reads TGCAGTGCTAGAGGGAGCCTGAACACTGAAGCTTTCTTT.